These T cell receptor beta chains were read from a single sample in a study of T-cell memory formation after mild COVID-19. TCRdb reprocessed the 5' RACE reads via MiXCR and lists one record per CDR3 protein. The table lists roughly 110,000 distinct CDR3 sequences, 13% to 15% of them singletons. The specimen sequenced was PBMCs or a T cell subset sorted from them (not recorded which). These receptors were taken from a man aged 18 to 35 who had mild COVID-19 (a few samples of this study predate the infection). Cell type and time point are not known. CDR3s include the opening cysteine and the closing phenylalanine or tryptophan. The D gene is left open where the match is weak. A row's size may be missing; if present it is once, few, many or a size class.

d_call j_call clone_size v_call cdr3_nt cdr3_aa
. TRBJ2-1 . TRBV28 TGTGCCACCAGACGGGACTCACTGTACAATGAGCAGTTCTTC CATRRDSLYNEQFF
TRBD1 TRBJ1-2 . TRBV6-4 TGTGCCAGCAGTGATCAAGGACAGGGTGGGGGCTACACCTTC CASSDQGQGGGYTF
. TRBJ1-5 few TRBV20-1 TGCAGTGCTAGAGAGGGGCCTTTTAATCAGCCCCAGCATTTT CSAREGPFNQPQHF
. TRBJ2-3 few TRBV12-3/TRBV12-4 TGTGCCAGCAGCCTAACCCCGGCGGAAGATACGCAGTATTTT CASSLTPAEDTQYF
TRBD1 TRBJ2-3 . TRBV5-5 TGTGCCAGCAGCTGGGGACAGTCAGCCACAGATACGCAGTATTTT CASSWGQSATDTQYF
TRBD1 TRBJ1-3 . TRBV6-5 TGTGCCAGCAGTCAGGGACAGGGCCCCGTCTCTGGAAACACCATATATTTT CASSQGQGPVSGNTIYF
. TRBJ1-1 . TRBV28 TGTGCCAGCAGTTTAGGCGGGGTTGGCGGCACTGAAGCTTTCTTT CASSLGGVGGTEAFF
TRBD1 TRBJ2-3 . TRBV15 TGTGCCACCAGCAGGCCGGGACAGAGCACAGATACGCAGTATTTT CATSRPGQSTDTQYF
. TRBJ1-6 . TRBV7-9 TGTGCCAGCAGCCCAGGGAGCTCCTATAATTCACCCCTCCACTTT CASSPGSSYNSPLHF
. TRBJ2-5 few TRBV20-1 TGCAGTGCTAGATCAGGGGCCCCCCAAGAGACCCAGTACTTC CSARSGAPQETQYF
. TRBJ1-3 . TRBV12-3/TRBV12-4 TGTGCCAGCACAGGACCTGGAAACACCATATATTTT CASTGPGNTIYF
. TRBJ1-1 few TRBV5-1 TGCGCCAGCAGCTTCACGGTTGCCGGCACTGAAGCTTTCTTT CASSFTVAGTEAFF
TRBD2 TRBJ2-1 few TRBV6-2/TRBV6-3 TGTGCCAGCAGTTACTCCCTAGCGGGGGGACTCAATGAGCAGTTCTTC CASSYSLAGGLNEQFF
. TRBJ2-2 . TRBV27 TGTGCCAGCAGTTTATTAATGGGTTACCGAAACGCCGGGGAGCTGTTTTTT CASSLLMGYRNAGELFF
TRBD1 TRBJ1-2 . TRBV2 TGTGCCAGCAGTGGACGACAGGGACTCTATGGCTACACCTTC CASSGRQGLYGYTF
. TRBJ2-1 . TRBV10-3 TGTGCCATCAGTTGTAAGAAGTTCTTC CAISCKKFF
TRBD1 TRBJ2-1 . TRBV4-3 TGCGCCAGCAGCCAGTGGACAGGGGGATGGAATGAGCAGTTCTTC CASSQWTGGWNEQFF
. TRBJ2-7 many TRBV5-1 TGCGCCAGCAATCCCGGGGACCCGTTCTACGAGCAGTACTTC CASNPGDPFYEQYF